Below are 28 T cell receptor beta chains sequenced from a single sample in a study of early T cells in non-severe SARS-CoV-2 infection. MiXCR, applied by TCRdb to the 5' RACE reads, yields one record per CDR3 protein. Found here are 25,000 to 30,000 distinct CDR3 sequences, 5% to 5.5% of them singletons; the top ten hold 0.8% to 1%. The material sequenced was whole blood. These receptors all stem from an adult who was a healthcare worker with PCR-confirmed SARS-CoV-2 infection or an uninfected control (not recorded which).

This clonotype showed up many times. This rearrangement joins TRBV20-1 to TRBJ2-7, with TRBD2 identical over 7 bases. V was clipped by 4 bases and J by 6 bases; unmatched bases: 6. CDR1 DFQATT and CDR2 SNEGSKA come from the germline V gene (reference sequence). The CDR3 runs to 12 residues. The CDR3: CSAKTSDGEQYF. The CDR3 region has the DNA TGCAGTGCTAAAACTAGCGATGGCGAGCAGTACTTC.

The CDR3 loop is CASSFRTATEAFF. CDR3 DNA: TGTGCCAGCAGTTTTAGGACAGCAACTGAAGCTTTCTTT. The chain carries TRBV28 and TRBJ1-1; possibly TRBD1 for D (6 bases). CDR3 size: 13 residues. Per the germline V gene, CDR1 is MDHEN and CDR2 is SYDVKM. Trimming stripped 3 bases from V and 5 bases from J, with 10 bases between.

This clonotype was observed a handful of times. The genes are TRBV12-3 or TRBV12-4 and TRBJ2-5; D assignment may be TRBD1 or TRBD2 (5 bases each). Deletions cut 5 bases from V and 6 bases from J, with 16 bases between. This CDR3 has 14 amino acids. CDR3 DNA sequence: TGTGCCAGCAGTGAAGATCCGGGACGACAGACCCAGTACTTC. Protein sequence: CASSEDPGRQTQYF.

The chain carries TRBV19 and TRBJ2-3; 8 nucleotides align to TRBD1. This CDR3 region has 13 residues. V gave up 5 bases and J gave up 6 bases; unmatched junction bases: 4. From germline, CDR1 is LNHDA and CDR2 SQIVND (reference sequence). CDR3 residues: CASSPGGKDTQYF. The CDR3 DNA reads as TGTGCCAGTAGTCCAGGGGGCAAGGATACGCAGTATTTT.

At least ten counts were recorded for this clonotype. The chain joins TRBV7-7 to TRBJ2-1, with 7 bases that match TRBD2. With 4 bases clipped from V and 8 bases from J, the junction kept 11 bases outside the gene matches. The V gene's germline CDR1 is SSHAT and CDR2 FNYEAQ (reference sequence). This CDR3 spans 15 amino acids. This CDR3 reads CASSYTGTTGDEQFF. The CDR3 DNA sequence: TGTGCCAGCAGCTATACCGGGACTACCGGAGATGAGCAGTTCTTC.

This clonotype was detected ten times or more. The genes are TRBV6-5 and TRBJ1-2; no reliable D call. Per germline, CDR1 MNHEY and CDR2 SVGAGI. The CDR3 runs 14 residues. V lost 2 bases and J 8 bases, leaving 15 bases between the germline ends. The CDR3 region is CASSYTGRIYGYTF. The DNA of the CDR3 is TGTGCCAGCAGTTACACCGGCAGGATTTACGGCTACACCTTC.

At least ten counts were recorded for this clonotype. V and J are TRBV5-1 and TRBJ2-5, with D possibly being TRBD2 (6 bases). V lost 3 bases and J 2 bases, leaving 14 bases between the germline ends. This CDR3 is built from 15 residues. Looked up from germline, CDR1 is SGHRS and CDR2 is YFSETQ. In DNA, the CDR3 is TGCGCCAGCAGCTCCGTTGCGGGACGACAAGAGACCCAGTACTTC. Amino acids: CASSSVAGRQETQYF.

Worth noting for this clonotype: This sequence may be a read error, since a much larger clone differs from it by one base. V usage is TRBV11-2 and J usage is TRBJ2-4; D not resolved. The CDR3 has 15 amino acids. Germline V gene sequence: CDR1 SGHAT, CDR2 FQNNGV. The CDR3 loop is CGSSLRMRTKNIQYF. The CDR3 bases are TGTGGCAGCAGCCTGAGGATGCGGACCAAAAACATTCAGTACTTC.

This chain links TRBV6-5 with TRBJ2-7; 9 positions match TRBD1. The V and J ends lost 0 bases and 6 bases, in that order; junction bases with no gene match: 9. The CDR3 length is 16 residues. Germline CDR1 MNHEY, CDR2 SVGAGI. CDR3 coding DNA: TGTGCCAGCAGTTACTCTACCGGGACAGGGAGGACCGAGCAGTACTTC. This translates into CASSYSTGTGRTEQYF.

This clonotype has just a few counts. The gene calls are TRBV6-5 and TRBJ2-7; D unresolved. CDR3 size: 15 residues. Trimming pared 0 bases from V and 2 bases from J, leaving 11 bases between. Germline V lookup: CDR1 MNHEY, CDR2 SVGAGI. As DNA, the CDR3 is TGTGCCAGCAGTTACTCTCGGACGACTCCCTACGAGCAGTACTTC. Residues: CASSYSRTTPYEQYF.

This clonotype was recorded at least ten times. V usage is TRBV7-9 and J usage is TRBJ1-6; D unclear. Per germline, CDR1 SEHNR and CDR2 FQNEAQ (reference sequence). The V and J ends lost 5 bases and 14 bases respectively, with 10 bases between them. The CDR3 runs 11 residues. The chain's CDR3 is CASSPSQALHF. CDR3 bases: TGTGCCAGCAGCCCAAGTCAAGCCCTCCACTTT.

The gene calls are TRBV7-9 and TRBJ2-3; the D gene is possibly TRBD2 (5 bases). The length of the CDR3 is 14 residues. V was cut by 0 bases and J by 5 bases, with 9 bases left in between. The germline V gene has CDR1 SEHNR and CDR2 FQNEAQ (reference sequence). The CDR3 bases are TGTGCCAGCAGCTTAGCAGAGGGAATAGATACGCAGTATTTT. Translating gives CASSLAEGIDTQYF.

This clonotype was counted a single time. This chain uses TRBV12-3 or TRBV12-4 with TRBJ2-7; 7 bases fit TRBD2. The CDR3 runs to 15 residues. Trimming cost V 3 bases and J 6 bases; bases outside gene matches: 11. CDR3 coding DNA: TGTGCCAGCAGTTTCCAGGCGGGAGTACTTCCCGAGCAGTACTTC. It is translated as CASSFQAGVLPEQYF.

This clonotype was recorded at least ten times. The rearrangement links TRBV6-2 or TRBV6-3 to TRBJ1-1; 7 bases map to TRBD1. Losses at the gene ends were 0 bases for V and 4 bases for J; bases not matched to a gene: 8. There are 16 residues in the CDR3. Looked up from germline, CDR1 is MNHEY and CDR2 is SVGEGT. The CDR3 sequence: CASSYSRPGGGTEAFF. The CDR3 DNA reads as TGTGCCAGCAGTTACTCGAGGCCAGGGGGGGGCACTGAAGCTTTCTTT.

This clonotype has ten or more counts. The CDR3 region is CASSRQGLEDTQYF. CDR3 DNA sequence: TGTGCCAGCAGCAGACAGGGATTAGAGGATACGCAGTATTTT. The V call is TRBV28, the J call TRBJ2-3, with 7 nucleotides matching TRBD1. After removal of 6 bases from V and 6 bases from J, the junction contained 9 bases not matched to a gene. Per the germline V gene, CDR1 is MDHEN and CDR2 is SYDVKM. The CDR3 totals 14 residues. Complete variable domain (other parts from reference TRBV28 and TRBJ2-3): DVKVTQSSRYLVKRTGEKVFLECVQDMDHENMFWYRQDPGLGLRLIYFSYDVKMKEKGDIPEGYSVSREKKERFSLILESASTNQTSMYLCASSRQGLEDTQYFGPGTRLTVL.

This clonotype was counted at least ten times. This chain links TRBV19 with TRBJ1-5; tentative D call: TRBD1 (5 bases). The CDR3 loop spans 14 amino acids. The V end lost 3 bases, the J end lost 3 bases, and 9 bases lay between the germline ends. CDR1 and CDR2 (germline): LNHDA, SQIVND (reference sequence). The CDR3 coding sequence is TGTGCCAGTAGTATCGGCAGGGCCAATCAGCCCCAGCATTTT. Translated, it gives CASSIGRANQPQHF.

This clonotype came up a few times. The chain links TRBV11-2 to TRBJ1-3; D might be TRBD1 (5 bases). V lost 7 bases and J lost 3, with 10 bases in between. CDR1 and CDR2 from the germline V gene are SGHAT and FQNNGV. The CDR3 has 13 amino acids. The CDR3 protein is CASIKTDGNTIYF. CDR3 nucleotides: TGTGCCAGCATCAAGACAGATGGAAACACCATATATTTT.

The chain is built from TRBV6-2 or TRBV6-3 and TRBJ1-5, with D possibly matching TRBD1 (6 bases). Between the trimmed V and J ends, which lost 5 bases and 5 bases, there was a span of 19 bases. Germline CDR1 MNHEY, CDR2 SVGEGT. There are 16 residues in the CDR3. CDR3 in amino acids: CASSLDGGAGDQPQHF. CDR3 nucleotide sequence: TGTGCCAGCAGTCTTGATGGGGGGGCTGGAGATCAGCCCCAGCATTTT.

As DNA, the CDR3 is TGTGCCAGCAGCCGAGGGAGAGGTGGCTACACCTTC. Translated, it gives CASSRGRGGYTF. This chain links TRBV6-5 with TRBJ1-2; D call uncertain. The CDR3 consists of 12 residues. Germline assignment: CDR1 MNHEY and CDR2 SVGAGI. V lost 6 bases and J 7 bases, leaving 12 bases between the germline ends.

The V gene is TRBV20-1, the J gene TRBJ1-1; tentative D call: TRBD1 (6 bases). Germline CDR1 reads DFQATT; CDR2 reads SNEGSKA (reference sequence). The CDR3 contains 13 residues. Trimming cost V 6 bases and J 5 bases, with 16 bases left between them. Written as DNA, the CDR3 is TGCAGTGCCCCGGGAGGGGGAGGGACTGAAGCTTTCTTT. Translating gives CSAPGGGGTEAFF.

The sample holds a few counts of this clonotype. The rearrangement uses TRBV12-5 and TRBJ2-1; D might be TRBD1 or TRBD2, each matching 5 bases. V dropped 0 bases and J dropped 0 bases, with 12 bases sitting between them. The CDR3 length is 17 residues. In germline, CDR1 is LGHNT, CDR2 FRNRAP. The CDR3 protein is CASGLVPPGPSYNEQFF. CDR3 in DNA: TGTGCTAGTGGTTTGGTACCACCGGGACCCTCCTACAATGAGCAGTTCTTC.

This clonotype occurred a few times. The chain has TRBV11-2 and TRBJ2-7; 9 nucleotides align to TRBD1. CDR3 size: 14 residues. The V segment lost 5 bases and the J segment 2 bases; nucleotides outside the gene matches: 4. CDR1 is SGHAT and CDR2 is FQNNGV in the germline V gene. The CDR3 DNA reads TGTGCCAGCAGCCTGCGACAGGGGGCCTACGAGCAGTACTTC. This sequence encodes CASSLRQGAYEQYF. The full variable domain, rest sourced from reference TRBV11-2 and TRBJ2-7, is EAGVAQSPRYKIIEKRQSVAFWCNPISGHATLYWYQQILGQGPKLLIQFQNNGVVDDSQLPKDRFSAERLKGVDSTLKIQPAKLEDSAVYLCASSLRQGAYEQYFGPGTRLTVT.

The chain links TRBV11-2 to TRBJ2-7; D ambiguous. Trimming pared 1 base from V and 5 bases from J, leaving 6 bases between. The CDR3 is 12 residues long. Germline V gives CDR1 SGHAT, CDR2 FQNNGV. CDR3 DNA sequence: TGTGCCAGCAGCTTAGGCCTCCACGAGCAGTACTTC. This codes for CASSLGLHEQYF.

This clonotype appeared a few times. The rearrangement links TRBV29-1 to TRBJ2-7; TRBD1 matches at 7 bases. CDR1 and CDR2 (germline): SQVTM, ANQGSEA. This CDR3 comprises 13 residues. J lost 3 bases, V lost 6 bases, and 8 bases had no gene match. As DNA, the CDR3 is TGCAGCGTCTCAACAGGGGCCCTCTACGAGCAGTACTTC. This gives the protein CSVSTGALYEQYF.

This chain connects TRBV2 to TRBJ2-5; D is unresolved. From germline, CDR1 is SNHLY and CDR2 FYNNEI. The CDR3 totals 11 residues. V was clipped by 6 bases and J by 1 base, with 3 bases between them. CDR3 in amino acids: CASSGQETQYF. CDR3 DNA: TGTGCCAGCAGCGGCCAAGAGACCCAGTACTTC.

This clonotype has only a few counts. V is TRBV28 and J is TRBJ2-7, with D uncertain. The germline CDR1 and CDR2 sequences are MDHEN and SYDVKM. V was clipped by 3 bases and J by 4 bases, with 10 bases between them. The CDR3 contains 13 residues. The CDR3 loop reads CASSFAAGYEQYF. CDR3 DNA sequence: TGTGCCAGCAGTTTTGCCGCAGGTTACGAGCAGTACTTC.

This clonotype was counted at least ten times. The gene calls are TRBV12-3 or TRBV12-4 and TRBJ1-2; the match to TRBD1 covers 7 bases. The V and J ends lost 5 bases and 2 bases, in that order; junction bases with no gene match: 11. The CDR3 is 16 residues long. CDR3 loop: CASSLLYPGQNYGYTF. Here the CDR3 DNA reads TGTGCCAGCAGTCTACTGTACCCGGGACAGAACTATGGCTACACCTTC.

The chain uses TRBV5-1 and TRBJ1-3, with D hard to call. Germline values: CDR1 SGHRS, CDR2 YFSETQ. V was cut by 4 bases and J by 0 bases, with 17 bases left in between. The CDR3 has 17 amino acids. In DNA form, the CDR3 reads TGCGCCAGCAGCCCGGCAGTCGGCAGCCGCTCTGGAAACACCATATATTTT. It encodes CASSPAVGSRSGNTIYF.